This T cell receptor (beta chain) was captured by sequencing in a study of blood T cell repertoires in COVID-19. The wider study: Samples of COVID-19 (acute and convalescent) were obtained from the United States, Italy and Spain. PBMCs, B-cell-depleted T cells, or T cells provided the cDNA or gDNA that made up the material.

Authors' methods: Estimates of nucleated cell counts were drawn from the amplification of reference gene primers. Here immunoSEQ multiplex PCR was the method, and the copy in TCRdb shows in-frame clones only, minus some. The D gene and trimming were derived from the DNA, and the V and J assignments and clone size from that table. The data contain approximately 150,000 clones, around 90% of them singletons. The V and J ends lost 3 bases and 4 bases, in that order; junction bases with no gene match: 9. The CDR3 has 16 residues. The germline CDR1 and CDR2 sequences are SNHLY and FYNNEI. This sequence was found in an older woman who had recovered from COVID-19. The material sequenced was peripheral blood. The chain couples TRBV2 to TRBJ2-3, with 8 bases aligning to TRBD2. The CDR3 sequence: CASSEPGTRGSDTQYF. The CDR3, as DNA: TGTGCCAGCAGTGAGCCCGGGACTAGAGGCTCAGATACGCAGTATTTT. The full variable domain, with the rest looked up from reference TRBV2 and TRBJ2-3, is EPEVTQTPSHQVTQMGQEVILRCVPISNHLYFYWYRQILGQKVEFLVSFYNNEISEKSEIFDDQFSVERPDGSNFTLKIRSTKLEDSAMYFCASSEPGTRGSDTQYFGPGTRLTVL.